The present entry profiles one T cell receptor beta chain with its context. Measured with immunoSEQ multiplex PCR; TCRdb has only the in-frame clones, and not every one. In the table there are around 160,000 clones, over 75% of which are singletons. This specimen comes from a study of T cell responses to AZD1222 COVID-19 vaccine. Trimming shortened V by 3 bases and J by 2 bases, and 22 bases separated the two germline ends. The CDR3 length is 18 residues. Germline CDR1 and CDR2: MGHRA and YSYEKL. The sequence was obtained from an adult in good health. V and J are TRBV4-1 and TRBJ1-2; D remains ambiguous. The sample here was peripheral blood, taken on day 0 of AZD1222 vaccination. The CDR3 reads CASSHPLRLQPLNYGYTF. The CDR3 nucleotides are TGCGCCAGCAGCCATCCGTTGCGTTTACAGCCCCTAAACTATGGCTACACCTTC.